This TCR beta chain was sequenced during a study of blood T cell repertoires in COVID-19. Generated by immunoSEQ multiplex PCR, the TCRdb table keeps only in-frame clones and is missing some. The sample consists of a few hundred thousand clones, around 87% of them appearing once. Germline V CDR1 and CDR2: LGHNA, YNFKEQ. V lost 0 bases and J lost 1; bases outside the gene matches: 4. This CDR3 region has 16 residues. Categorization into cohorts depended on clinical history that participants reported. The V call is TRBV4-2, the J call TRBJ2-7; TRBD2 agrees at 9 bases. The sample taken for sequencing was PBMCs or T cells enriched from blood (not recorded which). The receptor was derived from a woman aged 18-35 years in a cohort exposed to, infected with or recovered from COVID-19 (not recorded which). The CDR3 here is CASSQDLAGGSYEQYF. CDR3 in DNA: TGTGCCAGCAGCCAAGATCTGGCGGGGGGGTCCTACGAGCAGTACTTC.